Listed here are 3 T cell receptor delta chains from one sample, sequenced in a study of gamma delta lymphoproliferative disorders and STAT genes. Genomic DNA from isolated PBMCs served as the sequencing template. TCRdb called clones from the multiplex PCR reads again using CATT. The repertoire holds 750 to 950 delta-chain clones, approximately 1.5% seen once, with roughly 70% in the top ten. Sample: blood. The receptors come from a human donor in good health.

About this clone itself: TCRdb's listed protein matches a much larger clone and diverges from this DNA's translation at residue 11, likely through a read error; the protein shown comes from the DNA. This sample includes further DNA sequences coding for the same CDR3. The gene calls are TRDV2 and TRDJ3; no firm D call. Germline assignment: CDR1 GEAIGNYY and CDR2 EKD. This CDR3 spans 18 amino acids. Written as DNA, the CDR3 is TGTGCCTGTGACACGGCGGGCCCGAGCTCCAGGGACACCCGACAGATGTTTTTC. Its translation: CACDTAGPSSRDTRQMFF.

This clone was observed a handful of times. This is likely an artifact of a read error, given a far larger clone one base away. Other DNA sequences in the sample encode the same CDR3. The chain recombines TRDV1 with TRDJ1, with 7 bases identical to TRDD3. Germline V gene lookup returns CDR1 TSWWSYY and CDR2 QGS. The CDR3 length is 15 residues. The DNA of the CDR3 is TGTGCTCTCGGGGGGTACTGGGGTGTCACCGATAAACTCATCTTT. It yields the protein CALGGYWGVTDKLIF.

This clone ranks as hyperexpanded. The same CDR3 can be traced to other DNA sequences in this sample. The chain recombines TRDV2 with TRDJ3; TRDD3 matches 9 bases. In germline, CDR1 is GEAIGNYY, CDR2 EKD. The CDR3 covers 21 residues. The J segment lost 2 bases and the V segment lost 1 base, leaving 14 bases of the junction unmatched. CDR3: CACDTTGTGGVPTWDTRQMFF. The DNA for the CDR3 is TGTGCCTGTGACACAACGGGAACTGGGGGAGTACCCACCTGGGACACCCGACAGATGTTTTTC.